The sample holds one count of the clone carrying this T cell receptor beta chain. Its antigen is currently unknown. This sample is drawn from a study of a mutant IDH1 vaccine in newly diagnosed glioma. Study-wide background: The study gave patients eight vaccinations in weeks 1, 3, 5, 7, 11, 15, 19, 23. Once 4-6 weeks had passed after radiotherapy alone, vaccination started, or it started with temozolomide cycles. Sex distribution of treated patients was approximately 62% male and around 38% female; mean age was around 40 years.

Points from the study as a whole: No link was apparently found between pseudoprogression and changes in top peripheral T cell clonotypes.

The time point: week 5, during vaccination. Vaccine doses each comprised 300 ug of mutant IDH1 20-mer peptide, with topical imiquimod. TCRdb's table, derived via immunoSEQ multiplex PCR, lists solely in-frame clones and lacks some. The table has approximately 24,000 clones, 60% to 80% seen once. This receptor was identified in a man aged 35 to 55 with glioma. The material was PBMCs, obtained from a glioma patient whose treatment included an IDH1 peptide vaccine.

CDR3 in DNA: TGCGCCAGCAGCCAACCTGGGGGGGGTTCACCCCTCCACTTT. Its protein is CASSQPGGGSPLHF. V usage is TRBV4-1 and J usage is TRBJ1-6; the D gene is possibly TRBD1 (5 bases). V was pared by 2 bases and J by 9 bases, with 11 bases between. Germline V gives CDR1 MGHRA, CDR2 YSYEKL. CDR3 length: 14 amino acids.